The clone carrying this TCR beta chain was observed a few times. The data stem from a study of Graves' ophthalmopathy and Graves' hyperthyroidism. The germline V gene has CDR1 MGHRA and CDR2 YSYEKL. The CDR3 length is 17 residues. The V segment lost 0 bases and the J segment 9 bases; nucleotides outside the gene matches: 8. As the template, RNA transcripts were used to amplify TCR beta CDR3 regions. An initial RT-PCR round employing HTBI primers preceded a second-round multiplex PCR. TCRdb independently ran MiXCR on the multiplex PCR reads; one entry per CDR3 protein. The table lists under 800,000 distinct CDR3 sequences, roughly 20% of them singletons, with approximately 7% in the top ten.

The sequence derives from a woman aged 18-35 years with stable Graves' hyperthyroidism. Some clones in this sample may be carry-over from other donors' samples. The sample consisted of peripheral blood. The chain joins TRBV4-1 to TRBJ2-2; TRBD2 agrees at 12 bases. The DNA for the CDR3 is TGCGCCAGCAGCCAAGATCCCGCTAGCGGGGGGGTTAGGGAGCTGTTTTTT. It is translated as CASSQDPASGGVRELFF.